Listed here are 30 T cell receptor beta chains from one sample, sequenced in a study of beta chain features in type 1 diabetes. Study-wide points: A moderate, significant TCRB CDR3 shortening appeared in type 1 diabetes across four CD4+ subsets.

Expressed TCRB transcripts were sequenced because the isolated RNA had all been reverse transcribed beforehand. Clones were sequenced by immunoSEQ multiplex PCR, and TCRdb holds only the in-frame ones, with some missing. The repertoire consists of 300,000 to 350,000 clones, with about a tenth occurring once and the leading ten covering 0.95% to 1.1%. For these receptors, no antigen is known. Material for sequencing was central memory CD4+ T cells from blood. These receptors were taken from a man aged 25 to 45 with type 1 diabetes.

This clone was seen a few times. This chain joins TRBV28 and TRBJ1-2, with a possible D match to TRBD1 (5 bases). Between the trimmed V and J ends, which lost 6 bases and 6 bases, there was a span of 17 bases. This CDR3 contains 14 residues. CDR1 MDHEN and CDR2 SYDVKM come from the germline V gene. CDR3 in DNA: TGTGCCAGCAGGAGCCACCAGGGTACTGATGGCTACACCTTC. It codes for CASRSHQGTDGYTF.

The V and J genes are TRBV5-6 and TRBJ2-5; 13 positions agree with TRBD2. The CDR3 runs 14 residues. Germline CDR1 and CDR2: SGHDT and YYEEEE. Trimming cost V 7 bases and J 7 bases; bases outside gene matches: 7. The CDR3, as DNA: TGTGCCAGCGGACTAGCGGGGGCCAGTGGGACCCAGTACTTC. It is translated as CASGLAGASGTQYF. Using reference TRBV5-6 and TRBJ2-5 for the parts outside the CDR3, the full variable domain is DAGVTQSPTHLIKTRGQQVTLRCSPKSGHDTVSWYQQALGQGPQFIFQYYEEEERQRGNFPDRFSGHQFPNYSSELNVNALLLGDSALYLCASGLAGASGTQYFGPGTRLLVL.

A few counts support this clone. CDR3 nucleotides: TGTGCCAGCAGTGGGACAGGCTACGAGCAGTACTTC. The encoded protein is CASSGTGYEQYF. The chain carries TRBV6-1 and TRBJ2-7, with 7 bases identical to TRBD1. J lost 3 bases, V lost 4 bases, and 0 bases had no gene match. CDR3 length equals 12 residues. Germline assignment: CDR1 MNHNS and CDR2 SASEGT.

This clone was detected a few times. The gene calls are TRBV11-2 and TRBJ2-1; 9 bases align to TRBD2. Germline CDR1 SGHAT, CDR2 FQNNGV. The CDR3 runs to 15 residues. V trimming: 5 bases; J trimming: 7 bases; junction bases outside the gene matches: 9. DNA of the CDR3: TGTGCCAGCAGCCCGCGGGGGGGCGGGAATAATGAGCAGTTCTTC. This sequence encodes CASSPRGGGNNEQFF.

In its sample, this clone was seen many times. CDR3 sequence: CASRPGLTSNTEAFF. The CDR3 DNA reads TGTGCCAGCAGACCGGGACTAACGTCAAACACTGAAGCTTTCTTT. The rearrangement uses TRBV5-4 and TRBJ1-1; a weak D match, TRBD1 (5 bases). The CDR3 loop spans 15 amino acids. CDR1 SGHNT and CDR2 YYREEE come from the germline V gene (reference sequence). The ends were cut back, 5 bases at V and 2 bases at J, with 16 bases in the middle. Together with reference TRBV5-4 and TRBJ1-1, the CDR3 gives the full variable domain: ETGVTQSPTHLIKTRGQQVTLRCSSQSGHNTVSWYQQALGQGPQFIFQYYREEENGRGNFPPRFSGLQFPNYSSELNVNALELDDSALYLCASRPGLTSNTEAFFGQGTRLTVV.

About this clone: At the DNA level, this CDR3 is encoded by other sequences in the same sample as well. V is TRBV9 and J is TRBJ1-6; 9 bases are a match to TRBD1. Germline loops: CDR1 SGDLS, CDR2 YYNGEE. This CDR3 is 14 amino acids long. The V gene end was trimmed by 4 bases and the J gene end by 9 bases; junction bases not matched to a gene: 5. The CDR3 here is CASSPGTGTSPLHF. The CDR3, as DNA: TGTGCCAGCAGCCCTGGGACAGGGACTTCACCCCTCCACTTT.

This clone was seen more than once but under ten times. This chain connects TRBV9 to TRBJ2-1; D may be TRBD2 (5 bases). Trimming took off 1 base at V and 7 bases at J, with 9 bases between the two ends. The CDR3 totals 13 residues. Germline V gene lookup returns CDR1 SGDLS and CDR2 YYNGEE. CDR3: CASSVSTGNEQFF. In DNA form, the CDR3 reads TGTGCCAGCAGCGTATCAACGGGGAATGAGCAGTTCTTC.

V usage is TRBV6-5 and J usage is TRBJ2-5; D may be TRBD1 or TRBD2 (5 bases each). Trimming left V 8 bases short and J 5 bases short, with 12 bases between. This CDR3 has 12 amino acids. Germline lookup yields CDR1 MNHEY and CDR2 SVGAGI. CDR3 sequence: CASRGWGETQYF. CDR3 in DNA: TGTGCCAGCCGCGGGTGGGGGGAGACCCAGTACTTC.

The CDR3 DNA is TGTGCCAGCAGCTTTCTCGGGACAGGGCGTGAAAAACTGTTTTTT. Amino acids: CASSFLGTGREKLFF. J is TRBJ1-4 and V is TRBV7-2, with TRBD1 matching 9 bases. V shed 3 bases, J shed 7 bases, and the junction held 6 bases outside the gene matches. The germline gives CDR1 SGHTA, CDR2 FQGNSA. The CDR3 is made up of 15 amino acids. The full variable domain, with the rest looked up from reference TRBV7-2 and TRBJ1-4, is GAGVSQSPSNKVTEKGKDVELRCDPISGHTALYWYRQSLGQGLEFLIYFQGNSAPDKSGLPSDRFSAERTGGSVSTLTIQRTQQEDSAVYLCASSFLGTGREKLFFGSGTQLSVL.

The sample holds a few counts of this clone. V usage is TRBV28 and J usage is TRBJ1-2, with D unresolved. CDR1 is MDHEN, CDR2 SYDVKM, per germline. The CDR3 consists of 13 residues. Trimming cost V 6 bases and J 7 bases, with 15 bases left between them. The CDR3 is CASRPPVIRGYTF. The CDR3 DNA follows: TGTGCCAGCAGGCCCCCGGTAATACGTGGCTACACCTTC.

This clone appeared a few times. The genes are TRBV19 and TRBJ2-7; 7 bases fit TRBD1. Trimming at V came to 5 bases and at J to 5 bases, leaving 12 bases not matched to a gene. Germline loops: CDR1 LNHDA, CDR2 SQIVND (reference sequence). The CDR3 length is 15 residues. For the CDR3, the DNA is TGTGCCAGTAGTGTCGGACAGGCCCCAGGGGACGAGCAGTACTTC. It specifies CASSVGQAPGDEQYF. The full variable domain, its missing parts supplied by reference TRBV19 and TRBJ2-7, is DGGITQSPKYLFRKEGQNVTLSCEQNLNHDAMYWYRQDPGQGLRLIYYSQIVNDFQKGDIAEGYSVSREKKESFPLTVTSAQKNPTAFYLCASSVGQAPGDEQYFGPGTRLTVT.

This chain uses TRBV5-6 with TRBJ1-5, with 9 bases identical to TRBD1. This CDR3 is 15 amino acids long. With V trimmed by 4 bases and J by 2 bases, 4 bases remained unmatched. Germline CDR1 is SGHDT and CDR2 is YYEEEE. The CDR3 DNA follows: TGTGCCAGCAGCGGCCGGGACAGGGGCAATCAGCCCCAGCATTTT. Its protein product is CASSGRDRGNQPQHF.

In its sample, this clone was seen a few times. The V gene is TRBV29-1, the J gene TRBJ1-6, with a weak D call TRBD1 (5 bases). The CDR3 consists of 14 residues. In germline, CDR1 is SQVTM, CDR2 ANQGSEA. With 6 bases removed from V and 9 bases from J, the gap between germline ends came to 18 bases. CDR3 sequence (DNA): TGCAGCGTCCCAAGCTCGGGGGGTGGTTCACCCCTCCACTTT. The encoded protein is CSVPSSGGGSPLHF. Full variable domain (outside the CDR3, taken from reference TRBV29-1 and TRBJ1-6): SAVISQKPSRDICQRGTSLTIQCQVDSQVTMMFWYRQQPGQSLTLIATANQGSEATYESGFVIDKFPISRPNLTFSTLTVSNMSPEDSSIYLCSVPSSGGGSPLHFGNGTRLTVT.

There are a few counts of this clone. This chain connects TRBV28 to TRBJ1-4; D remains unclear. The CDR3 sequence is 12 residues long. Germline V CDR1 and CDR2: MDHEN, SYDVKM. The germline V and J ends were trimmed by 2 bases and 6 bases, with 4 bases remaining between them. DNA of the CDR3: TGTGCCAGCAGTTTACGAGATGAAAAACTGTTTTTT. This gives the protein CASSLRDEKLFF. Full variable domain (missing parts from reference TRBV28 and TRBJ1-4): DVKVTQSSRYLVKRTGEKVFLECVQDMDHENMFWYRQDPGLGLRLIYFSYDVKMKEKGDIPEGYSVSREKKERFSLILESASTNQTSMYLCASSLRDEKLFFGSGTQLSVL.

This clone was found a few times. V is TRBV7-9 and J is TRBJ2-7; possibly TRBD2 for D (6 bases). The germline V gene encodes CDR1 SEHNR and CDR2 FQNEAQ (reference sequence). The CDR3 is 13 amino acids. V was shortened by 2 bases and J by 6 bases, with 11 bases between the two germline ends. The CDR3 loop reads CASSLREGGEQYF. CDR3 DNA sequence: TGTGCCAGCAGCTTAAGAGAGGGAGGCGAGCAGTACTTC.

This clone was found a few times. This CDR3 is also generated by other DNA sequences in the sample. CDR3 nucleotides: TGTGCCAGCAGTTTATCGCACACTGAAGCTTTCTTT. Translated, it gives CASSLSHTEAFF. The rearrangement joins TRBV28 to TRBJ1-1; D unresolved. The germline CDR1 and CDR2 sequences are MDHEN and SYDVKM. Trimming left V 1 base short and J 3 bases short, with 3 bases between. This CDR3 is built from 12 residues.

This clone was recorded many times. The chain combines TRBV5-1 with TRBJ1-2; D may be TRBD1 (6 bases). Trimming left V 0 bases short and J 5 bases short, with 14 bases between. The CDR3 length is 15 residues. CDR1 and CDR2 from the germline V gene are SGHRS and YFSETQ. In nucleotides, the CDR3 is TGCGCCAGCAGCTTGGGACAGGCTGGCGGGTATGGCTACACCTTC. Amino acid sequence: CASSLGQAGGYGYTF.

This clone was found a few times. The CDR3 DNA reads as TGTGCCAGCAGCGTTGTTCTTAACAGGAATTCACCCCTCCACTTT. This gives the protein CASSVVLNRNSPLHF. V is TRBV7-9 and J is TRBJ1-6; tentatively, D is TRBD1 (5 bases). Germline lookup yields CDR1 SEHNR and CDR2 FQNEAQ (reference sequence). V was shortened by 5 bases and J by 7 bases, with 15 bases between the two germline ends. The CDR3 length is 15 residues.

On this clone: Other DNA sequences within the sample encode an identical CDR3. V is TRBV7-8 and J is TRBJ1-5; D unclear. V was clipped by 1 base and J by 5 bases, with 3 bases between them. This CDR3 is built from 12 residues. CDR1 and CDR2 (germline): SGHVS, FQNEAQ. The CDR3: CASSLGDQPQHF. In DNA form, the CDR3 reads TGTGCCAGCAGCTTAGGAGATCAGCCCCAGCATTTT.

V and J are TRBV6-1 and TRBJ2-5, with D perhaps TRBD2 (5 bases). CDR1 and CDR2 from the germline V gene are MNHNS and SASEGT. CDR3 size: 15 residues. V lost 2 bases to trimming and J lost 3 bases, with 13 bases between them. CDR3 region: CASSELVTREETQYF. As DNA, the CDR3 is TGTGCCAGCAGTGAATTGGTAACTAGAGAAGAGACCCAGTACTTC.

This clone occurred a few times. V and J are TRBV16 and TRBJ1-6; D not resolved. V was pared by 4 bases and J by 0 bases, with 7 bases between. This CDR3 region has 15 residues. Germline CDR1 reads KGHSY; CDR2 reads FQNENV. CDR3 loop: CASSLSDSYNSPLHF. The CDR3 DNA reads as TGTGCCAGCAGCCTCTCCGACTCCTATAATTCACCCCTCCACTTT.

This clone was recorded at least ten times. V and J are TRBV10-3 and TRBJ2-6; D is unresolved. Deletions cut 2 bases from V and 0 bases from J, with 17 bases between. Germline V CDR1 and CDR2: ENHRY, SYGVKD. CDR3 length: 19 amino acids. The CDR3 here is CAISEPDGLASSGANVLTF. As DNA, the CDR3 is TGTGCCATCAGTGAGCCAGACGGGCTGGCCTCCTCTGGGGCCAACGTCCTGACTTTC.

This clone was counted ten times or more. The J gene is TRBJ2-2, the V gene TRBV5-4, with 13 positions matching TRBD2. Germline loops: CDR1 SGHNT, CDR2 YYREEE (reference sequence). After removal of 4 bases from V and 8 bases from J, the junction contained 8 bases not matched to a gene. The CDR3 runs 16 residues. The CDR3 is CASSPGLAGSEGELFF. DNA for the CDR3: TGTGCCAGCAGCCCGGGACTAGCGGGGTCGGAGGGGGAGCTGTTTTTT.

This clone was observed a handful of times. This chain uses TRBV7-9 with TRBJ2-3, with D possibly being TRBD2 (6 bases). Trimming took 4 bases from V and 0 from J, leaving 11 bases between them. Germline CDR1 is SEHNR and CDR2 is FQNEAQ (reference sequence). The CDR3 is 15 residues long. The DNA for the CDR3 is TGTGCCAGCAGCTACCGGAGGGAAAGCACAGATACGCAGTATTTT. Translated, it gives CASSYRRESTDTQYF.

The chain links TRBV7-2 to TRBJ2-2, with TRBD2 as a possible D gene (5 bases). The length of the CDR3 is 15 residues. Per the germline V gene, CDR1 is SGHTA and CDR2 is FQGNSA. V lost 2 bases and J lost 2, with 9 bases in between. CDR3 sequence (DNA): TGTGCCAGCAGCTTACGGAGGATAAACACCGGGGAGCTGTTTTTT. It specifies CASSLRRINTGELFF.

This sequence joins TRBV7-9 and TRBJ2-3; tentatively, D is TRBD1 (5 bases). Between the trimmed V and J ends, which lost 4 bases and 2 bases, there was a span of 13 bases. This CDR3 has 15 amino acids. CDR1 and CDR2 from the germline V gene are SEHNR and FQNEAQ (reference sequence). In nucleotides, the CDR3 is TGTGCCAGCAGCTGGTCGGCAGGGCCCACAGATACGCAGTATTTT. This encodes CASSWSAGPTDTQYF.

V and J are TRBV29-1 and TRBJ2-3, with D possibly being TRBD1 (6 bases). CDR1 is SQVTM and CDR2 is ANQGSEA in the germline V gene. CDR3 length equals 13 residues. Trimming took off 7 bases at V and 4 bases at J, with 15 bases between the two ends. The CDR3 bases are TGCAGCGCCCAAACAGGGATCGCAGATACGCAGTATTTT. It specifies CSAQTGIADTQYF.

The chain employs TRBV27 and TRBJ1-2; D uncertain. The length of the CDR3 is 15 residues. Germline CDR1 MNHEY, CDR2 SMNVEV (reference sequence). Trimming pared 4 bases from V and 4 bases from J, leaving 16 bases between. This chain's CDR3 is CASSSDMYGVYGYTF. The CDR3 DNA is TGTGCCAGCAGTTCTGACATGTACGGGGTCTATGGCTACACCTTC.

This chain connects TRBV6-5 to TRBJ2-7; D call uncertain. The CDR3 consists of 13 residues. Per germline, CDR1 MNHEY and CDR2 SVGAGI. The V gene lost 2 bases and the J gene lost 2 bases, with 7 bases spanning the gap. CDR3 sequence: CASSYREPYEQYF. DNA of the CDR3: TGTGCCAGCAGTTACAGGGAACCCTACGAGCAGTACTTC.

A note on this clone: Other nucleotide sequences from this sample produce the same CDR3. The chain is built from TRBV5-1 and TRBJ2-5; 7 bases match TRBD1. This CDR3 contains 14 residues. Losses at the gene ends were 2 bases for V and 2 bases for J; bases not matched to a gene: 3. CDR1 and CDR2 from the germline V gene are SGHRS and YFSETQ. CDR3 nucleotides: TGCGCCAGCAGCTTAGGACAGGATCAAGAGACCCAGTACTTC. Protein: CASSLGQDQETQYF. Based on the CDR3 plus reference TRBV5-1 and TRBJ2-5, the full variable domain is KAGVTQTPRYLIKTRGQQVTLSCSPISGHRSVSWYQQTPGQGLQFLFEYFSETQRNKGNFPGRFSGRQFSNSRSEMNVSTLELGDSALYLCASSLGQDQETQYFGPGTRLLVL.